This T cell receptor (beta chain) was retrieved from a study of blood T cell repertoires in COVID-19. The wider study: Material from acute and convalescent COVID-19 was sourced from the United States, Italy and Spain. Nucleic acid was either cDNA or gDNA, and it came from T cells, B-cell-depleted T cells, or PBMCs.

In the authors' methods: Amplification from reference gene primers served as the basis for estimated nucleated cell counts. The repertoire was sequenced with immunoSEQ multiplex PCR; TCRdb's copy has only in-frame clones and lacks some. The V and J calls and clone size come from that table; D and trimming were worked out from the DNA. Of 200,000 to 300,000 clones in the sample, 86% were seen once. This clone occurred a few times. Trimming pared 0 bases from V and 3 bases from J, leaving 12 bases between. The CDR3 has 15 amino acids. CDR1 is LGHNA and CDR2 is YNFKEQ in the germline V gene. This chain uses TRBV4-2 with TRBJ2-7, with D unresolved. The sequence was obtained from a man aged 40-49 years who had recovered from COVID-19. The source material was peripheral blood. The CDR3: CASSQESAPNYEQYF. The CDR3 region has the DNA TGTGCCAGCAGCCAAGAAAGCGCCCCAAACTACGAGCAGTACTTC.